This T cell receptor beta chain comes out of a study of T cell responses to AZD1222 COVID-19 vaccine (dated by TCRdb to the early 2020s). Turning to the overall study: TCR sequencing covered over 230 trial participants: 200 to 210 given two doses of AZD1222 and about 26 given two doses of MenACWY control vaccine. Trial participants were enrolled by age into 18-55, 56-69 and 70-plus year subgroups, with about 150, 27 and 61 TCR-sequenced participants respectively. Summary of the overall study and its limitations: Spike-specific TCR breadth and depth rose significantly after two AZD1222 doses compared with day 0 and with MenACWY recipients. Conclusions about previously exposed vaccinees are limited, since just a handful of AZD1222 recipients were seropositive for SARS-CoV-2 at baseline. Participants were mostly white British and included more females than males, and it was suggested by the authors that clonal diversity may have been underestimated. Nearly half of unique spike-specific TCRs reportedly recognized epitopes outside regions mutated in the B.1.351 and B.1.1.7 variants. In the small 56-69-year group, the increase in depth fell short of significance, most likely because of low power. No day 14 peak-response samples were available, so repertoires were characterized only after the peak T cell response. Vaccine-associated CD4 TCRs spanned the whole spike protein, with dominant responses in regions 160-218 and 743-854.

The CDR3 sequence holds 17 residues, the cysteine and phenylalanine included. Only the CDR3 DNA stays, 51 bases, in frame from base 1. In the germline V gene (reference sequence), CDR1 corresponds to LGHDT and CDR2 to YNNKEL. V loses 4 bases at its end and J loses 8 bases; junction bases beyond the gene matches: 11. Comments on this clone: Its target antigen remains unknown. Base quality data are lacking; no much larger clone is found one base away.

The CDR3 regions of human TCRbeta chains were analyzed by immunosequencing. For the original study's pipeline: Repertoire TCRs were checked for matches against a reference library of SARS-CoV-2-specific TCRs that had been generated using the MIRA antigen-specificity platform. Breadth meant the fraction of unique TCRs that were SARS-CoV-2-associated, whereas depth meant the fraction of total T cells that were SARS-CoV-2-associated. Using the MIRA data, each spike-specific TCR was assigned both to the spike region to which the TCR was reactive and to a CD4 or CD8 class. Log10-transformed breadth and depth values were compared by one-way ANOVA with Sidak's multiple comparisons tests. As stored in TCRdb, this immuneACCESS dataset retains in-frame rearrangements with V and J assigned. A fraction of the clones does not appear; measured against another copy, unresolved V genes explain less than half of the discrepancy, and the remainder lacks a known reason. The V and J calls and clone size are taken from that table; D and trimming were inferred from the DNA. This sample holds about 180,000 clones; about 86% were observed only once. Of the sample, around 10% falls within the top ten clones.

The label giving this sample's time point can be read as: about 28 days (+/-7) after the second vaccine dose. AZD1222 recipients given second doses at about 4 weeks or at about 12 weeks were pooled, since spike-specific TCR depth and breadth were not found to differ between the two schedules. Vaccinee samples were obtained from the UK trials COV001 and COV002, which included a single-blind randomized controlled phase 2/3 trial of AZD1222 (ChAdOx1 nCoV-19) in healthy adults. For TCRbeta chain sequencing, PBMC samples were collected from trial participants at day 0 and at day 28 after the second dose.

This chain is built from TRBV3-1 (or the pseudogene TRBV3-2) and TRBJ2-1; 13 bases in the middle match TRBD2. This TCR derives from an adult who received the AZD1222 COVID-19 vaccine. Source: peripheral blood, taken 28 days after the second AZD1222 dose. The DNA reads TGTGCCAGCAGCCCCGGACTAGCGGGGGTAGTAGGGGATGAGCAGTTCTTC. Protein translation: CASSPGLAGVVGDEQFF.